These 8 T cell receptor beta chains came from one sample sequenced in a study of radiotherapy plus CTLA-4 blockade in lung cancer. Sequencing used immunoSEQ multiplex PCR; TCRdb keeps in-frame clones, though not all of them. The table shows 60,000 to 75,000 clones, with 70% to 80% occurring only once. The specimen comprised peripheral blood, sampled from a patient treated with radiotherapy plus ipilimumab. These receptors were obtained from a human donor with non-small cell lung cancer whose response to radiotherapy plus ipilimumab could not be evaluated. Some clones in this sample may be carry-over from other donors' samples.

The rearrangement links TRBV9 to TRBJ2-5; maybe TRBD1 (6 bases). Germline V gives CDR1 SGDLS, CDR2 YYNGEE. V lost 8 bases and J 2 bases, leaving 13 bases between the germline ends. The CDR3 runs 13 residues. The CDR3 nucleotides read TGTGCCAGTTCCCAGGGACAACAAGAGACCCAGTACTTC. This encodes CASSQGQQETQYF. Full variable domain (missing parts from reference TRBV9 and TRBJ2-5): DSGVTQTPKHLITATGQRVTLRCSPRSGDLSVYWYQQSLDQGLQFLIQYYNGEERAKGNILERFSAQQFPDLHSELNLSSLELGDSALYFCASSQGQQETQYFGPGTRLLVL.

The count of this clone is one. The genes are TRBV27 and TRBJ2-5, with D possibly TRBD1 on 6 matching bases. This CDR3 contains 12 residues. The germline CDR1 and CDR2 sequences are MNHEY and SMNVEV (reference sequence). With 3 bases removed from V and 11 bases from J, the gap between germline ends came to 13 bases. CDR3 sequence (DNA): TGTGCCAGCAGTTTTGCCGGGACAAAGCAGTACTTC. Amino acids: CASSFAGTKQYF.

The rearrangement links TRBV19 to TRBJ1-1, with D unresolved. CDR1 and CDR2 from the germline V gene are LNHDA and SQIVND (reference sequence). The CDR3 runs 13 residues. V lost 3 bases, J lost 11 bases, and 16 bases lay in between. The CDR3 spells CASSMGPRNRAFF. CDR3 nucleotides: TGTGCCAGTAGTATGGGCCCTCGGAACCGGGCTTTCTTT.

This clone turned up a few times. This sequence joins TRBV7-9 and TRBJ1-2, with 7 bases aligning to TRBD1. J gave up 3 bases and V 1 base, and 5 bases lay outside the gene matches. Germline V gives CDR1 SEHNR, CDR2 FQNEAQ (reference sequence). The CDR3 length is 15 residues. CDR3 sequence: CASSLERGRDYGYTF. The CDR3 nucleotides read TGTGCCAGCAGCTTAGAGAGGGGGCGGGACTATGGCTACACCTTC.

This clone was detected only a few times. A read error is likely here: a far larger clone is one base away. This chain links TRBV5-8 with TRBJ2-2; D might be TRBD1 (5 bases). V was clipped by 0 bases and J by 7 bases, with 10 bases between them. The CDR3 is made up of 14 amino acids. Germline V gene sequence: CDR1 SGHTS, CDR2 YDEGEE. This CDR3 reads CASSLEGRDGELFF. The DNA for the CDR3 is TGTGCCAGCAGCTTGGAGGGGCGCGACGGGGAGCTGTTTTTT.

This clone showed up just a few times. The CDR3 coding sequence is TGTGCCAGCCACAGGGGAGGTTCCTACGAGCAGTACTTC. This translates into CASHRGGSYEQYF. The chain recombines TRBV6-5 with TRBJ2-7; possibly TRBD1 for D (7 bases). The CDR3 consists of 13 residues. Germline V CDR1 and CDR2: MNHEY, SVGAGI. V was cut by 8 bases and J by 1 base, with 12 bases left in between.

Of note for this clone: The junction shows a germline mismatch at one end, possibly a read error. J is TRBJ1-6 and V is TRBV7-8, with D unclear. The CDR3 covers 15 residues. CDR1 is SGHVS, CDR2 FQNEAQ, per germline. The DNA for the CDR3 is TGTGCCAGCAGCCTAGCTGCCGGGGTTAATTCACCCCTCCACTTT. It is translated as CASSLAAGVNSPLHF.

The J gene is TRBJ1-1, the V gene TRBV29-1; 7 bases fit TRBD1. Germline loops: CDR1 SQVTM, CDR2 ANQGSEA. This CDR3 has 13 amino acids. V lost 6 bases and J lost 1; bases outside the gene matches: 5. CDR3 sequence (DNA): TGCAGCGTGTCGGGACAGACGAACACTGAAGCTTTCTTT. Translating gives CSVSGQTNTEAFF. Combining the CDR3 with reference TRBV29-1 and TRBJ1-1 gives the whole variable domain SAVISQKPSRDICQRGTSLTIQCQVDSQVTMMFWYRQQPGQSLTLIATANQGSEATYESGFVIDKFPISRPNLTFSTLTVSNMSPEDSSIYLCSVSGQTNTEAFFGQGTRLTVV.